This T cell receptor beta chain comes out of a study of brain T cells in children with intractable seizures. Libraries were prepared by immunoSEQ multiplex PCR; TCRdb keeps only in-frame clonotypes and omits some of them. This sample has about 340,000 clones, with about 93% found just once. There are 13 residues in the CDR3. V was cut by 5 bases and J by 6 bases, with 15 bases left in between. CDR1 and CDR2 from the germline V gene are SGHDT and YYEEEE. As for time point: blood from clinic visit 5 months post-surgery; TSC patient then seizure free. Patients received at least one anti-epileptic drug before surgery.

This sample comprised peripheral blood, obtained 4 to 5 months after surgery. This chain links TRBV5-6 with TRBJ2-7; possibly TRBD2 for D (5 bases). The receptor was derived from a boy in the first two years of life with tuberous sclerosis and intractable seizures. In DNA form, the CDR3 reads TGTGCCAGCAGTTATAGCGCTCCGGGCGAGCAGTACTTC. Residues: CASSYSAPGEQYF.